Reported below is one T cell receptor beta chain. Germline V gene lookup returns CDR1 LGHDT and CDR2 YNNKEL (reference sequence). This CDR3 is built from 20 residues. J gave up 0 bases and V 0 bases, and 11 bases lay outside the gene matches. Enrollees, about 18 to 89 years old, lived in 24 US areas. Contact with a PCR-confirmed or clinician-diagnosed COVID-19 case occurred within 2 weeks of entry. These data originate in a study of blood T cell repertoires in COVID-19. Study at large: The study drew acute and convalescent COVID-19 samples from the United States, Italy and Spain. From T cells, B-cell-depleted T cells, or PBMCs came the material, which was cDNA or gDNA.

Clones were sequenced by immunoSEQ multiplex PCR, and TCRdb holds only the in-frame ones, with some missing. Of about 250,000 clones listed, approximately 84% were seen once; the top ten hold around 6.3%. Sequences were obtained from PBMCs or T cells enriched from blood (not recorded which). The clonotype was recovered from a woman aged 50 to 65 who had been exposed to COVID-19. V is TRBV3-1 (or the pseudogene TRBV3-2) and J is TRBJ2-3, with TRBD2 matching 11 bases. The CDR3 here is CASSQEMPSRLAGSTDTQYF. Here the CDR3 DNA reads TGTGCCAGCAGCCAAGAAATGCCGAGTAGACTAGCGGGGAGCACAGATACGCAGTATTTT.